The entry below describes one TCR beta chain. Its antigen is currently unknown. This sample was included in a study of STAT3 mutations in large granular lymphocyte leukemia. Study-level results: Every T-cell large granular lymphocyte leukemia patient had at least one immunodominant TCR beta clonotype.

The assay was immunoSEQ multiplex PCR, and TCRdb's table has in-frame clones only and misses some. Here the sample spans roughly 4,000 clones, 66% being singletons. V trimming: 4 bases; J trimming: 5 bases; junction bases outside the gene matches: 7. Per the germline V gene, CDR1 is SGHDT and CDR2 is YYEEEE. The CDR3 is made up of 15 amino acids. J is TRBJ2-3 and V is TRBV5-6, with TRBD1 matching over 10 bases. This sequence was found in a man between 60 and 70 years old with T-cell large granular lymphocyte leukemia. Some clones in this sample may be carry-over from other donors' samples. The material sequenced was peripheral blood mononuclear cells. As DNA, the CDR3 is TGTGCCAGCAGCATCAGGACAGGGGGACAAGATACGCAGTATTTT. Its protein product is CASSIRTGGQDTQYF.